The 26 T cell receptor beta chains presented below share a single source sample, sequenced in a study of vaccination and CD4 T cells after COVID-19. The Oncomine TCR Beta short-read assay sequenced DNA from cultured CD4+ T cells. TCRdb redid the calling of the PCR reads with MiXCR, one entry per CDR3 protein. The data show 22,000 or so distinct CDR3 sequences, with around 50% seen just once and under 7% held by the top ten. No antigen has been identified for these receptors. Documented treatment: roughly nine-day PBMC culture with coronavirus spike peptide pools or control peptides (ViraFEST assay). Sequenced input: CD4+ T cells from blood, cultured in vitro. Receptors originate from a human donor who had recovered from COVID-19.

This clonotype has a handful of counts. The chain employs TRBV27 and TRBJ2-6; D is ambiguous. CDR3 length: 14 residues. V was trimmed by 6 bases and J by 0 bases, leaving 6 bases between them. Germline V gene sequence: CDR1 MNHEY, CDR2 SMNVEV (reference sequence). Written as DNA, the CDR3 is TGTGCCAGCAGCTTTAGCTCTGGGGCCAACGTCCTGACTTTC. Translating it yields CASSFSSGANVLTF.

This sequence joins TRBV5-3 and TRBJ1-6; 10 bases are shared with TRBD1. TRBV5-3 is flagged as an ORF with uncertain function. This CDR3 spans 19 amino acids. V shed 4 bases and J 0 bases; nucleotides not matched to a gene: 10. The CDR3 DNA is TGTGCCAGAAGCAGACAGGGGGCAAAAAACTTCTCCTATAATTCACCCCTCCACTTT. Translation: CARSRQGAKNFSYNSPLHF.

This chain connects TRBV6-5 to TRBJ1-2, with D possibly matching TRBD1 (5 bases). V was trimmed by 4 bases and J by 3 bases, leaving 15 bases between them. In germline, CDR1 is MNHEY, CDR2 SVGAGI. The CDR3 covers 15 residues. CDR3 nucleotide sequence: TGTGCCAGCAGTTTTTCACAGGTTCCCTACTATGGCTACACCTTC. It yields the protein CASSFSQVPYYGYTF.

This clonotype was counted a few times. The rearrangement joins TRBV27 to TRBJ1-6; possibly TRBD1 for D (6 bases). Germline CDR1 and CDR2: MNHEY and SMNVEV (reference sequence). The CDR3 is 15 residues long. V lost 2 bases and J 5 bases, leaving 10 bases between the germline ends. Written as DNA, the CDR3 is TGTGCCAGCAGTTTACCTCAGGGGAATAATTCACCCCTCCACTTT. Its protein is CASSLPQGNNSPLHF.

On this clonotype itself: Relative to the germline gene, one junction end is altered; a read error may explain this. This chain links TRBV28 with TRBJ2-2, with D possibly TRBD2 on 6 matching bases. Germline V CDR1 and CDR2: MDHEN, SYDVKM. The CDR3 sequence is 13 residues long. The CDR3: CAGRWARGGELFF. As DNA, the CDR3 is TGTGCCGGCAGGTGGGCGCGGGGCGGGGAGCTGTTTTTT.

V is TRBV7-3 and J is TRBJ1-1; 10 nucleotides match TRBD1. Losses at the gene ends were 1 base for V and 4 bases for J; bases not matched to a gene: 3. Germline loops: CDR1 SGHTA, CDR2 FQGTGA. The CDR3 consists of 15 residues. The CDR3 protein is CASSLRGQGITEAFF. CDR3 nucleotides: TGTGCCAGCAGCTTAAGGGGACAGGGGATCACTGAAGCTTTCTTT.

This clonotype showed up just a few times. The chain couples TRBV24-1 to TRBJ2-2; D is unresolved. V was shortened by 9 bases and J by 11 bases, with 15 bases between the two germline ends. The CDR3 extends over 12 amino acids. Germline V gives CDR1 KGHDR, CDR2 SFDVKD. CDR3 DNA sequence: TGTGCCACCTCCCGTCAGGACCGTGAGCTGTTTTTT. This sequence encodes CATSRQDRELFF.

This clonotype has a handful of counts. The chain combines TRBV28 with TRBJ1-6; 7 bases fit TRBD1. Unmatched junction bases numbered 11, after V lost 7 bases and J lost 14 bases. The CDR3 runs 13 residues. Germline CDR1 reads MDHEN; CDR2 reads SYDVKM. The CDR3 reads CASTRQGVASLHF. In DNA, the CDR3 is TGTGCCAGCACTCGTCAGGGGGTTGCGTCCCTCCACTTT.

The chain is built from TRBV18 and TRBJ1-1, with a possible D match to TRBD1 (5 bases). Germline assignment: CDR1 KGHSH and CDR2 LQKENI. The CDR3 loop spans 15 amino acids. V was trimmed by 2 bases and J by 1 base, leaving 11 bases between them. The CDR3 loop reads CASSPLRGANTEAFF. DNA of the CDR3: TGTGCCAGCTCACCATTGAGAGGGGCGAACACTGAAGCTTTCTTT.

The V and J genes are TRBV11-3 and TRBJ1-3; weak D call: TRBD1 (6 bases). Trimming pared 5 bases from V and 0 bases from J, leaving 14 bases between. The V gene's germline CDR1 is SGHNT and CDR2 YENEEA. The CDR3 is 16 amino acids. The CDR3 bases are TGTGCCAGCAGCCAGGGGCCAAAGATCTCTGGAAACACCATATATTTT. Translated, it gives CASSQGPKISGNTIYF. Based on the CDR3 plus reference TRBV11-3 and TRBJ1-3, the full variable domain is EAGVVQSPRYKIIEKKQPVAFWCNPISGHNTLYWYLQNLGQGPELLIRYENEEAVDDSQLPKDRFSAERLKGVDSTLKIQPAELGDSAVYLCASSQGPKISGNTIYFGEGSWLTVV.

This clonotype occurred a few times. V is TRBV20-1 and J is TRBJ2-2; D is uncertain. CDR3 size: 15 residues. Germline V gene lookup returns CDR1 DFQATT and CDR2 SNEGSKA (reference sequence). V lost 2 bases and J 1 base, leaving 11 bases between the germline ends. CDR3 nucleotides: TGCAGTGCTAGATACGCAGGTCAGAACACCGGGGAGCTGTTTTTT. This codes for CSARYAGQNTGELFF.

The J gene is TRBJ1-2, the V gene TRBV18; no firm D call. Trimming cost V 3 bases and J 0 bases, with 8 bases left between them. The CDR3 has 14 amino acids. The germline V gene encodes CDR1 KGHSH and CDR2 LQKENI. CDR3 loop: CASSPDGANYGYTF. CDR3 nucleotides: TGTGCCAGCTCACCTGACGGAGCTAACTATGGCTACACCTTC.

This clonotype occurred once. The chain employs TRBV19 and TRBJ2-4; the D gene is possibly TRBD1 (6 bases). The CDR3 runs to 17 residues. With 4 bases removed from V and 0 bases from J, the gap between germline ends came to 16 bases. Germline V gives CDR1 LNHDA, CDR2 SQIVND (reference sequence). The CDR3 sequence is CASSNQGSYLAKNIQYF. CDR3 DNA sequence: TGTGCCAGTAGTAACCAGGGGTCCTACCTAGCCAAAAACATTCAGTACTTC.

The V and J genes are TRBV7-3 and TRBJ2-5; 7 nucleotides agree with TRBD1. The CDR3 covers 15 residues. With 1 base clipped from V and 11 bases from J, the junction kept 13 bases outside the gene matches. The germline V gene encodes CDR1 SGHTA and CDR2 FQGTGA. DNA of the CDR3: TGTGCCAGCAGCTTAAACCCTGGGACAGCCGGTGGACAGTACTTC. It codes for CASSLNPGTAGGQYF. The variable domain in full, with the rest retrieved from reference TRBV7-3 and TRBJ2-5, is GAGVSQTPSNKVTEKGKYVELRCDPISGHTALYWYRQSLGQGPEFLIYFQGTGAADDSGLPNDRFFAVRPEGSVSTLKIQRTERGDSAVYLCASSLNPGTAGGQYFGPGTRLLVL.

The J gene is TRBJ1-1, the V gene TRBV7-2; 7 nucleotides align to TRBD1. V lost 3 bases and J lost 0; bases outside the gene matches: 1. Germline V gene sequence: CDR1 SGHTA, CDR2 FQGNSA. The CDR3 consists of 14 residues. DNA of the CDR3: TGTGCCAGCAGCTTTAGGGGGCTGAACACTGAAGCTTTCTTT. Its protein is CASSFRGLNTEAFF.

Only a few counts were recorded for this clonotype. The J gene is TRBJ1-2, the V gene TRBV7-9, with D possibly TRBD1 on 6 matching bases. Germline CDR1 SEHNR, CDR2 FQNEAQ (reference sequence). The CDR3 has 12 residues. V was clipped by 3 bases and J by 6 bases, with 8 bases between them. The CDR3 spells CASSFGQNGYTF. CDR3 coding DNA: TGTGCCAGCAGCTTTGGACAGAATGGCTACACCTTC.

The rearrangement joins TRBV6-5 to TRBJ2-2; 10 bases fit TRBD2. The CDR3 consists of 18 residues. CDR1 and CDR2 (germline): MNHEY, SVGAGI. V was clipped by 2 bases and J by 4 bases; unmatched bases: 10. In nucleotides, the CDR3 is TGTGCCAGCAGTTACCGGGACAGAAGACTAGCGGGCACCGGGGAGCTGTTTTTT. Translation gives CASSYRDRRLAGTGELFF.

The chain uses TRBV7-9 and TRBJ1-1; D remains unclear. With 5 bases removed from V and 5 bases from J, the gap between germline ends came to 15 bases. The germline V gene encodes CDR1 SEHNR and CDR2 FQNEAQ (reference sequence). The CDR3 sequence is 14 residues long. The CDR3 sequence is CASSPVLGKTEAFF. The CDR3 DNA reads as TGTGCCAGCAGCCCCGTTTTGGGAAAGACTGAAGCTTTCTTT.

This clonotype appeared a few times. The genes are TRBV28 and TRBJ1-3; no definite D call. CDR3 length: 14 amino acids. V lost 3 bases to trimming and J lost 0 bases, with 6 bases between them. The germline V gene has CDR1 MDHEN and CDR2 SYDVKM. CDR3 amino acids: CASSFWASGNTIYF. CDR3 DNA: TGTGCCAGCAGTTTTTGGGCCTCTGGAAACACCATATATTTT.

The sample holds a few counts of this clonotype. The gene calls are TRBV7-2 and TRBJ2-2; no clear D. Trimming shortened V by 0 bases and J by 2 bases, and 13 bases separated the two germline ends. The CDR3 is 17 amino acids. Per the germline V gene, CDR1 is SGHTA and CDR2 is FQGNSA. DNA of the CDR3: TGTGCCAGCAGCTTAGCGGTAGGCCCATACAACACCGGGGAGCTGTTTTTT. The encoded protein is CASSLAVGPYNTGELFF.

Sample share makes this clonotype medium-sized (0.01 to 0.1%). The chain carries TRBV25-1 and TRBJ2-3, with D unresolved. Trimming took off 4 bases at V and 0 bases at J, with 5 bases between the two ends. From germline, CDR1 is MGHDK and CDR2 SYGVNS. The CDR3 has 13 residues. The CDR3: CASSGLSTDTQYF. The CDR3 nucleotides are TGTGCCAGCAGTGGCTTAAGCACAGATACGCAGTATTTT.

This chain uses TRBV29-1 with TRBJ1-1; D remains unclear. Per germline, CDR1 SQVTM and CDR2 ANQGSEA. This CDR3 contains 12 residues. Trimming cost V 0 bases and J 10 bases, with 12 bases left between them. CDR3 sequence reads: CSVEESSRSAFF. The DNA of the CDR3 is TGCAGCGTTGAAGAATCGTCCAGGTCAGCTTTCTTT. The variable domain in full, with the rest retrieved from reference TRBV29-1 and TRBJ1-1, is SAVISQKPSRDICQRGTSLTIQCQVDSQVTMMFWYRQQPGQSLTLIATANQGSEATYESGFVIDKFPISRPNLTFSTLTVSNMSPEDSSIYLCSVEESSRSAFFGQGTRLTVV.

This clonotype was recorded only once. V gene TRBV11-2 combines with J gene TRBJ1-6; D call uncertain. Trimming took off 3 bases at V and 6 bases at J, with 12 bases between the two ends. This CDR3 has 15 amino acids. Germline lookup yields CDR1 SGHAT and CDR2 FQNNGV. DNA for the CDR3: TGTGCCAGCAGCTTCCTGCGGGCTTTTAATTCACCCCTCCACTTT. Encoded protein: CASSFLRAFNSPLHF.

The J gene is TRBJ2-7, the V gene TRBV28; D gene uncertain. The germline V gene encodes CDR1 MDHEN and CDR2 SYDVKM. Between the trimmed V and J ends, which lost 8 bases and 3 bases, there was a span of 8 bases. This CDR3 contains 11 residues. The CDR3 DNA is TGTGCCAGCGCTGGTCTCTACGAGCAGTACTTC. Protein product: CASAGLYEQYF. The full variable domain, with the rest looked up from reference TRBV28 and TRBJ2-7, is DVKVTQSSRYLVKRTGEKVFLECVQDMDHENMFWYRQDPGLGLRLIYFSYDVKMKEKGDIPEGYSVSREKKERFSLILESASTNQTSMYLCASAGLYEQYFGPGTRLTVT.

This clonotype turned up a few times. CDR3 DNA sequence: TGTGCCAGCAACCGGGCTGGGGAAAAACTGTTTTTT. This sequence encodes CASNRAGEKLFF. The V gene is TRBV19, the J gene TRBJ1-4; D unclear. Germline assignment: CDR1 LNHDA and CDR2 SQIVND (reference sequence). The CDR3 has 12 amino acids. V gave up 9 bases and J gave up 8 bases, with 13 bases separating them. The full variable domain, in which reference TRBV19 and TRBJ1-4 provide the parts outside the CDR3, is DGGITQSPKYLFRKEGQNVTLSCEQNLNHDAMYWYRQDPGQGLRLIYYSQIVNDFQKGDIAEGYSVSREKKESFPLTVTSAQKNPTAFYLCASNRAGEKLFFGSGTQLSVL.

DNA of the CDR3: TGTGCCATCAGTGGGAACTACGAGCAGTACTTC. Protein sequence: CAISGNYEQYF. The chain links TRBV10-3 to TRBJ2-7; D uncertain. CDR1 ENHRY and CDR2 SYGVKD come from the germline V gene. Between the trimmed V and J ends, which lost 4 bases and 3 bases, there was a span of 4 bases. This CDR3 has 11 residues.